Listed here are 10 T cell receptor beta chains from one sample, sequenced in a study of regulatory and conventional T cells in RAG deficiency. Data came from immunoSEQ multiplex PCR; TCRdb stores just in-frame clones and leaves some out. The sample yields about 24,000 clones, 95% to 96% seen once. Genomic DNA came from blood conventional CD4+ T cells gated CD25-low CD127-high. The same specimen was also included in a second study, on regulatory T cells. That paper notes: The PCR used 52 TRBV and 13 TRBJ primers.

The sequencing sample was made of CD25- CD4+ T cells sorted from blood. These receptors all come from a human donor in good health.

This clone occurred once. This rearrangement joins TRBV5-1 to TRBJ2-1, with 10 nucleotides matching TRBD1. The CDR3 consists of 19 residues. Germline lookup yields CDR1 SGHRS and CDR2 YFSETQ. J lost 0 bases, V lost 0 bases, and 9 bases had no gene match. DNA of the CDR3: TGCGCCAGCAGCTTGGGGACAGGGGGTTCCTTAAGCTCCTACAATGAGCAGTTCTTC. Translation gives CASSLGTGGSLSSYNEQFF.

The V gene is TRBV5-1, the J gene TRBJ1-1; 9 bases line up with TRBD1. The trim removed 4 bases at V and 4 bases at J, leaving 2 bases unmatched. The CDR3 totals 13 residues. Germline lookup yields CDR1 SGHRS and CDR2 YFSETQ. This CDR3 reads CASSVTGGTEAFF. The CDR3 coding sequence is TGCGCCAGCAGCGTGACAGGGGGCACTGAAGCTTTCTTT. The variable domain in full, completed from reference TRBV5-1 and TRBJ1-1, reads KAGVTQTPRYLIKTRGQQVTLSCSPISGHRSVSWYQQTPGQGLQFLFEYFSETQRNKGNFPGRFSGRQFSNSRSEMNVSTLELGDSALYLCASSVTGGTEAFFGQGTRLTVV.

This rearrangement joins TRBV5-1 to TRBJ1-2, with 7 bases fitting TRBD1. With V trimmed by 5 bases and J by 3 bases, 4 bases remained unmatched. The CDR3 contains 13 residues. Germline V CDR1 and CDR2: SGHRS, YFSETQ. The CDR3 nucleotides are TGCGCCAGCAGGGTCGGACAGGACTATGGCTACACCTTC. Its translation is CASRVGQDYGYTF. Together with reference TRBV5-1 and TRBJ1-2, the CDR3 gives the full variable domain: KAGVTQTPRYLIKTRGQQVTLSCSPISGHRSVSWYQQTPGQGLQFLFEYFSETQRNKGNFPGRFSGRQFSNSRSEMNVSTLELGDSALYLCASRVGQDYGYTFGSGTRLTVV.

The gene calls are TRBV18 and TRBJ1-2; 8 positions agree with TRBD1. The CDR3 has 15 amino acids. The germline gives CDR1 KGHSH, CDR2 LQKENI. Trimming at V came to 3 bases and at J to 8 bases, leaving 11 bases not matched to a gene. The CDR3 sequence: CASSPLMDREKGYTF. The CDR3 region has the DNA TGTGCCAGCTCACCTTTGATGGACAGGGAGAAGGGCTACACCTTC.

The V and J genes are TRBV10-2 and TRBJ1-1; no clear D. CDR3 size: 13 residues. V lost 3 bases to trimming and J lost 2 bases, with 7 bases between them. Germline loops: CDR1 WSHSY, CDR2 SAAADI. The CDR3 sequence: CASSERSNTEAFF. DNA of the CDR3: TGCGCCAGCAGTGAACGGTCCAACACTGAAGCTTTCTTT.

This clone has a single count. V gene TRBV7-9 combines with J gene TRBJ2-6; TRBD2 agrees at 8 bases. Germline values: CDR1 SEHNR, CDR2 FQNEAQ (reference sequence). This CDR3 spans 18 amino acids. J lost 1 base, V lost 1 base, and 6 bases had no gene match. CDR3 coding DNA: TGTGCCAGCAGCTTAGAGCGGGGGCCCCATTCTGGGGCCAACGTCCTGACTTTC. Translated: CASSLERGPHSGANVLTF.

Written as DNA, the CDR3 is TGTGCCAGCAGCGGACAGTTTAGCACAGATACGCAGTATTTT. Amino acids: CASSGQFSTDTQYF. The chain uses TRBV5-4 and TRBJ2-3, with D possibly being TRBD1 (6 bases). Trimming removed 4 bases at V and 0 bases at J, with 9 bases between. CDR3 size: 14 residues. In germline, CDR1 is SGHNT, CDR2 YYREEE (reference sequence).

The V and J genes are TRBV9 and TRBJ1-1, with TRBD1 matching over 8 bases. Germline CDR1 reads SGDLS; CDR2 reads YYNGEE. This CDR3 has 13 residues. J gave up 11 bases and V 4 bases, and 10 bases lay outside the gene matches. CDR3 DNA sequence: TGTGCCAGCAGCAGAGGAGCAGGGGGCCTGGCTTTCTTT. This encodes CASSRGAGGLAFF.

With respect to this clone: The sample contains more than one DNA sequence encoding this CDR3. This rearrangement joins TRBV5-1 to TRBJ1-6; 9 bases map to TRBD1. The J segment lost 7 bases and the V segment lost 4 bases, leaving 6 bases of the junction unmatched. The length of the CDR3 is 15 residues. Germline values: CDR1 SGHRS, CDR2 YFSETQ. This chain's CDR3 is CASSLSGTGNSPLHF. CDR3 bases: TGCGCCAGCAGCCTGTCCGGGACAGGGAATTCACCCCTCCACTTT.

The chain uses TRBV6-5 and TRBJ1-4; no reliable D call. Between the trimmed V and J ends, which lost 0 bases and 3 bases, there was a span of 8 bases. The germline V gene encodes CDR1 MNHEY and CDR2 SVGAGI. The CDR3 has 15 amino acids. Here the CDR3 DNA reads TGTGCCAGCAGTTACTCGGGAGACCCTAATGAAAAACTGTTTTTT. It yields the protein CASSYSGDPNEKLFF.